The 17 T cell receptor beta chains listed next were all sequenced from one sample in a study of glioma-infiltrating T cells (dated by TCRdb to 2016 to 2018). TCRdb lists the instrument as Illumina MiSeq. TCR alpha and beta CDR3 regions were amplified with the iRepertoire nested amplicon-rescue multiplex PCR (arm-PCR) platform from RNA. TCRdb trimmed the raw reads at Q25, called clones with MiXCR and kept productive beta chains. Rows are combined by CDR3 protein, so each entry shows the most common genes and DNA. The sample table shows a few hundred thousand distinct CDR3 sequences, and 41% are seen once. The ten largest clones represent about 11% of the sample. Sequencing was done on a sample of glioma tissue, nonneoplastic brain tissue, or PBMCs (not recorded which). These receptors came from a human donor with low-grade glioma or glioblastoma, undergoing nonglioma brain surgery, or in good health (not recorded which).

The table lists this clonotype with a count of one. The V gene is TRBV12-3 or TRBV12-4, the J gene TRBJ2-2; 11 nucleotides agree with TRBD2. The J segment lost 8 bases and the V segment lost 6 bases, leaving 8 bases of the junction unmatched. The CDR3 length is 15 residues. The CDR3 region is CASSPGVAGGGELFF. The CDR3 nucleotides are TGTGCCAGCAGCCCCGGGGTAGCGGGAGGGGGGGAGCTGTTTTTT.

On this clonotype itself: Because it lacks the conserved phenylalanine or tryptophan at the end, this CDR3 is likely a read error. V gene TRBV28 combines with J gene TRBJ2-2; possible D gene TRBD2, 6 bases. V was trimmed by 8 bases and J by 1 base, leaving 14 bases between them. This CDR3 contains 15 residues. Per the germline V gene, CDR1 is MDHEN and CDR2 is SYDVKM. For the CDR3, the DNA is TGTGCCAGCCGGGGACTTCTAGGGAACACCGGGGAGCTGTTTTCT. It translates to CASRGLLGNTGELFS.

The V call is TRBV15, the J call TRBJ1-2; the D is unclear. V was pared by 3 bases and J by 4 bases, with 12 bases between. CDR1 and CDR2 from the germline V gene are LNHNV and YYDKDF (reference sequence). This CDR3 spans 14 amino acids. CDR3 amino acids: CATSSPPFLYGYTF. The DNA for the CDR3 is TGTGCCACCAGCAGCCCACCATTCCTCTATGGCTACACCTTC.

This sequence joins TRBV7-9 and TRBJ1-5; D might be TRBD1 (6 bases). Trimming took 0 bases from V and 0 from J, leaving 9 bases between them. CDR1 SEHNR and CDR2 FQNEAQ come from the germline V gene (reference sequence). The CDR3 covers 16 residues. CDR3 amino acids: CASSLAGGGSNQPQHF. CDR3 in DNA: TGTGCCAGCAGCTTAGCCGGAGGGGGTAGCAATCAGCCCCAGCATTTT. The full variable domain, completed using reference TRBV7-9 and TRBJ1-5, is DTGVSQNPRHKITKRGQNVTFRCDPISEHNRLYWYRQTLGQGPEFLTYFQNEAQLEKSRLLSDRFSAERPKGSFSTLEIQRTEQGDSAMYLCASSLAGGGSNQPQHFGDGTRLSIL.

This clonotype was seen a few times. The chain is built from TRBV7-2 and TRBJ1-4; a weak D match, TRBD1 (6 bases). Germline V CDR1 and CDR2: SGHTA, FQGNSA. The CDR3 sequence is 17 residues long. V was pared by 5 bases and J by 5 bases, with 21 bases between. Here the CDR3 DNA reads TGTGCCAGCAGCAAAAGTAGACAGGCAGTAATAAATGAAAAACTGTTTTTT. It specifies CASSKSRQAVINEKLFF.

The genes are TRBV4-3 and TRBJ2-3; D is unresolved. Germline V gene sequence: CDR1 LGHNA, CDR2 YSLEER. V dropped 1 base and J dropped 6 bases, with 11 bases sitting between them. CDR3 length: 14 residues. The CDR3 reads CASSQGFDSDTQYF. The DNA of the CDR3 is TGCGCCAGCAGCCAAGGCTTTGATTCCGATACGCAGTATTTT.

This clonotype was observed a few times. The J gene is TRBJ1-1, the V gene TRBV20-1; D not certain. CDR3 size: 12 residues. CDR1 and CDR2 from the germline V gene are DFQATT and SNEGSKA (reference sequence). Deletions cut 3 bases from V and 4 bases from J, with 9 bases between. For the CDR3, the DNA is TGCAGTGCTAGCACGCCCGCCACTGAAGCTTTCTTT. Translated, it gives CSASTPATEAFF.

A note on this clonotype: This may be a read error, as it is one base from a much larger clone. The chain has TRBV27 and TRBJ1-5, with TRBD1 matching 7 bases. The CDR3 extends over 16 amino acids. Germline lookup yields CDR1 MNHEY and CDR2 SMNVEV (reference sequence). The CDR3: CASRRQGPYSNQPEHF. CDR3 sequence (DNA): TGTGCCAGCAGGCGACAGGGCCCTTATAGCAATCAGCCCGAGCATTTT.

This clonotype showed up many times. J is TRBJ1-1 and V is TRBV28; D is perhaps TRBD1 (5 bases). The ends were cut back, 3 bases at V and 1 base at J, with 6 bases in the middle. Germline CDR1 is MDHEN and CDR2 is SYDVKM. This CDR3 spans 13 amino acids. The CDR3 nucleotides read TGTGCCAGCAGTTTTCAGGGGAACACTGAAGCTTTCTTT. Translated: CASSFQGNTEAFF.

This clonotype was seen just once. Because it lacks the conserved phenylalanine or tryptophan at the end, this CDR3 is likely a read error. This rearrangement joins TRBV2 to TRBJ1-5; the D is unclear. Germline values: CDR1 SNHLY, CDR2 FYNNEI. V was shortened by 6 bases and J by 7 bases, with 10 bases between the two germline ends. The CDR3 consists of 12 residues. The CDR3 region has the DNA TGTGCCAGCAGCGACACCGCACAGCCCCAGCATCTT. Amino acids: CASSDTAQPQHL.

This clonotype came up a few times. The chain carries TRBV4-2 and TRBJ2-2; 7 nucleotides align to TRBD2. Germline-derived CDR1 and CDR2 are LGHNA and YNFKEQ. V lost 0 bases and J lost 0; bases outside the gene matches: 4. The CDR3 is made up of 17 amino acids. The CDR3 spells CASSQDRLAANTGELFF. CDR3 DNA sequence: TGTGCCAGCAGCCAAGATAGACTAGCTGCGAACACCGGGGAGCTGTTTTTT.

Details on this clonotype: A read error may explain this, as a much larger clone is one base away. This sequence joins TRBV27 and TRBJ2-1; tentatively, D is TRBD2 (6 bases). Germline V gives CDR1 MNHEY, CDR2 SMNVEV (reference sequence). The CDR3 length is 14 residues. CDR3 coding DNA: TGTGCCAGCAGTTTGTTCGGGAGCTACGATGAGCAGTTCTTC. Translation: CASSLFGSYDEQFF.

This chain joins TRBV7-2 and TRBJ1-3; 8 bases fit TRBD1. The CDR3 runs 16 residues. The ends lost 5 bases at V and 0 bases at J; junction bases unmatched: 6. Germline assignment: CDR1 SGHTA and CDR2 FQGNSA. CDR3 nucleotides: TGTGCCAGCAGCCCCCGACAGGGGTTCTCTGGAAACACCATATATTTT. Its protein product is CASSPRQGFSGNTIYF.

This clonotype was detected many times. The rearrangement uses TRBV20-1 and TRBJ2-7; TRBD2 is a possible D gene (5 bases). V lost 6 bases and J lost 3, with 15 bases in between. Looked up from germline, CDR1 is DFQATT and CDR2 is SNEGSKA (reference sequence). The CDR3 contains 13 residues. The chain's CDR3 is CSAPMTEGYEQYF. CDR3 sequence (DNA): TGCAGTGCCCCAATGACTGAGGGCTACGAGCAGTACTTC.

The chain couples TRBV2 to TRBJ2-6; D remains unclear. Trimming cost V 6 bases and J 0 bases, with 9 bases left between them. The germline V gene has CDR1 SNHLY and CDR2 FYNNEI. The CDR3 runs 15 residues. The CDR3 loop reads CASRPWISGANVLTF. CDR3 in DNA: TGTGCCAGCAGGCCCTGGATCTCTGGGGCCAACGTCCTGACTTTC.

The chain's CDR3 is CASSRPRGPSGSHLAKNIQYF. Here the CDR3 DNA reads TGTGCCAGCAGCCGCCCCCGTGGACCTAGCGGGAGTCACCTGGCCAAAAACATTCAGTACTTC. J is TRBJ2-4 and V is TRBV4-2; 10 bases are a match to TRBD2. CDR1 is LGHNA, CDR2 YNFKEQ, per germline. This CDR3 has 21 residues. Germline trimming cut 4 bases from V and 1 base from J; bases unmatched to any gene: 19.

This clonotype was counted at least ten times. The chain links TRBV6-1 to TRBJ2-3; 7 nucleotides align to TRBD1. The CDR3 covers 16 residues. Germline V lookup: CDR1 MNHNS, CDR2 SASEGT. V gave up 6 bases and J gave up 1 base; unmatched junction bases: 10. The DNA for the CDR3 is TGTGCCAGCAGCTCGTCCAGACAGGGAGGCACAGATACGCAGTATTTT. Encoded protein: CASSSSRQGGTDTQYF.